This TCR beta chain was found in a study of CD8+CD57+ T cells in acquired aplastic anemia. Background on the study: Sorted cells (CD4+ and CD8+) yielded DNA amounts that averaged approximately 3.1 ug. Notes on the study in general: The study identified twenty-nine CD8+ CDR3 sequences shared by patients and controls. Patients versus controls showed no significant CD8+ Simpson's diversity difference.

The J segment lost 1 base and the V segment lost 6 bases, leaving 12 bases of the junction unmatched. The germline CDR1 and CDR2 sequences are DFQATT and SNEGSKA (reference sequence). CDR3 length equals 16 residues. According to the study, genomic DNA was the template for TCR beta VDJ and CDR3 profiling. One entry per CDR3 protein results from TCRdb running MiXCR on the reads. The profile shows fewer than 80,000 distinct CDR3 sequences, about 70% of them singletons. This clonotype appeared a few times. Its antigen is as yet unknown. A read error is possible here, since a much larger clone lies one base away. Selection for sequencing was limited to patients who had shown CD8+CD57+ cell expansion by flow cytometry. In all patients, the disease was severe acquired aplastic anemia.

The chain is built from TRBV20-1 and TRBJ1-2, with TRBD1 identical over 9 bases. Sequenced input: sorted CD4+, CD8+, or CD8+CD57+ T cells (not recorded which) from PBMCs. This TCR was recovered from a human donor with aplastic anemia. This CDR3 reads CSALTGTGCDNYGYTF. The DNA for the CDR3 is TGCAGTGCCCTCACCGGGACAGGGTGCGATAACTATGGCTACACCTTC.